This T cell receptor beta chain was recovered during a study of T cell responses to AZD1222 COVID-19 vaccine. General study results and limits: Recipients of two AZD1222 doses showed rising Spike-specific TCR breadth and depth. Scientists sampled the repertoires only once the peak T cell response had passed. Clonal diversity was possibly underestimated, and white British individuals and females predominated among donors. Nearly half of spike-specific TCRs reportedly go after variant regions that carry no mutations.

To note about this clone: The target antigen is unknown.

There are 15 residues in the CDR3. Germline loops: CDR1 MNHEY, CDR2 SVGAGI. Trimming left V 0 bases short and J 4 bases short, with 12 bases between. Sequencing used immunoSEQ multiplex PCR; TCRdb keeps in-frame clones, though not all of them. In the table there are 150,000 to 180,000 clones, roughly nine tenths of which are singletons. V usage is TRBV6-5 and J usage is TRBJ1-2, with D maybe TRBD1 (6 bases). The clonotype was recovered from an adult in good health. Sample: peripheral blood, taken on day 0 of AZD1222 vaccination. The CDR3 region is CASSYSTGLVYGYTF. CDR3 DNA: TGTGCCAGCAGTTACTCGACAGGCCTCGTCTATGGCTACACCTTC.